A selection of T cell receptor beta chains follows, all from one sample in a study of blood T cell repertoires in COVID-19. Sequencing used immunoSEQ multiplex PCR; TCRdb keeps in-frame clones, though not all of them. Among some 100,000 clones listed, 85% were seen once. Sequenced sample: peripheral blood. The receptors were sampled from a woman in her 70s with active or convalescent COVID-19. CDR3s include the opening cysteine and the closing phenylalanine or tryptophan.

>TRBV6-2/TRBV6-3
CASSYYLTTLHSYEQYF
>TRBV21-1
CATGSNLRGPYNEQFF
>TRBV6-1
CASSEVSRGWAAEAFF
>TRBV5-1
CASSADNSYEQYF
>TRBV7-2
CASSLEAGGPFGPDTQYF
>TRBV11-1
CASSVMQGSEQYF
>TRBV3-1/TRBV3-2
CASSLTWDRQETQYF
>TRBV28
CASTSVRGAFF
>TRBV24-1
CATSDFSGQNTGELFF
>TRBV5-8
CASSLRTGFFGEKLFF
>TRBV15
CATSRGQADTQYF
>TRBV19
CASSILTGEPGWVQPQHF
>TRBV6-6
CASLTGGGQPQHF
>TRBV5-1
CASSGLAGEGGELFF
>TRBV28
CASTSTGINQPQHF
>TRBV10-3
CAISGSRGGNGYTF
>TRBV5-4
CASSLVQGLGYTF
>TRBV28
CASSTPGVTEAFF
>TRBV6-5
CASSNRRGRDGEQYF
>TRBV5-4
CASSSQLGQGGTEAFF
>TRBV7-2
CASSPPGTRNTGELFF
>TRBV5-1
CASSLAGQQPQHF
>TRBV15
CATSTGTTGTQYF
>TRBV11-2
CASSLSSASGRYTQYF
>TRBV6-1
CASSEAFGTVYGYTF
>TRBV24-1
CATSDSDAREQTIGNEQFF